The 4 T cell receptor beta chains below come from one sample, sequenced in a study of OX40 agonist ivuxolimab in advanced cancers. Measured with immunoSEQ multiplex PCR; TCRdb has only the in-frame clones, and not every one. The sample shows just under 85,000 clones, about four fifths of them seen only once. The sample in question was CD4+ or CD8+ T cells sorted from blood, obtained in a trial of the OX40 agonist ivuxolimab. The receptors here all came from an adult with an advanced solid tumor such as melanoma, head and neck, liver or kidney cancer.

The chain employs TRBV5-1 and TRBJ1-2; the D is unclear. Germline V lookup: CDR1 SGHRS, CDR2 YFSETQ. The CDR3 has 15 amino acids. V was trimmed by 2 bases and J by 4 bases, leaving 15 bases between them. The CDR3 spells CASSFSQAGPYGYTF. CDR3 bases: TGCGCCAGCAGCTTTTCCCAGGCAGGCCCCTATGGCTACACCTTC.

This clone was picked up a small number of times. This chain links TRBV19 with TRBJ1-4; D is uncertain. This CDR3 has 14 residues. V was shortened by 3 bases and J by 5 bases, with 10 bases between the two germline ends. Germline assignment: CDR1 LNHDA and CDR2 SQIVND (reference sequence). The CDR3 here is CASSISEPNEKLFF. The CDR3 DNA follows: TGTGCCAGTAGTATTTCAGAACCCAATGAAAAACTGTTTTTT.

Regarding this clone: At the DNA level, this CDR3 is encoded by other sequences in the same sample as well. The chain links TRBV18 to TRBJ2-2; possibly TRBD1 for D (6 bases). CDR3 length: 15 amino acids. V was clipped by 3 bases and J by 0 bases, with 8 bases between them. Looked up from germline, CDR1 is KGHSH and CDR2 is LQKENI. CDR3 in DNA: TGTGCCAGCTCACCTGACAGGACGAACACCGGGGAGCTGTTTTTT. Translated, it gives CASSPDRTNTGELFF.

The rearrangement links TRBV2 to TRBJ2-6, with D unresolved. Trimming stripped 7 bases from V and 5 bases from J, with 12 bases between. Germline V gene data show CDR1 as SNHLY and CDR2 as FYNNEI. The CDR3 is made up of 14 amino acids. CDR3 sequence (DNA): TGTGCCAGCACGATACAAAGTCGGGCCAACGTCCTGACTTTC. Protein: CASTIQSRANVLTF.